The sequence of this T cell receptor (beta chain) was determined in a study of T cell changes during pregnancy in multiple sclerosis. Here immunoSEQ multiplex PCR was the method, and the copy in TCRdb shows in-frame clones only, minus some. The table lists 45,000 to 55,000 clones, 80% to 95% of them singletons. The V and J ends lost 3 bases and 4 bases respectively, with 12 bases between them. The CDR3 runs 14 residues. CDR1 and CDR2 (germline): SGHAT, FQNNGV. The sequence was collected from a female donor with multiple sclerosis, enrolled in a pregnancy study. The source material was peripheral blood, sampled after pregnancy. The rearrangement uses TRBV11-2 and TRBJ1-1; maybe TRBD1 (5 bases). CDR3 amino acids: CASSFPSGGTEAFF. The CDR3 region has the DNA TGTGCCAGCAGCTTTCCGTCGGGGGGCACTGAAGCTTTCTTT. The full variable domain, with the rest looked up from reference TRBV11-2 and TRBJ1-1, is EAGVAQSPRYKIIEKRQSVAFWCNPISGHATLYWYQQILGQGPKLLIQFQNNGVVDDSQLPKDRFSAERLKGVDSTLKIQPAKLEDSAVYLCASSFPSGGTEAFFGQGTRLTVV.